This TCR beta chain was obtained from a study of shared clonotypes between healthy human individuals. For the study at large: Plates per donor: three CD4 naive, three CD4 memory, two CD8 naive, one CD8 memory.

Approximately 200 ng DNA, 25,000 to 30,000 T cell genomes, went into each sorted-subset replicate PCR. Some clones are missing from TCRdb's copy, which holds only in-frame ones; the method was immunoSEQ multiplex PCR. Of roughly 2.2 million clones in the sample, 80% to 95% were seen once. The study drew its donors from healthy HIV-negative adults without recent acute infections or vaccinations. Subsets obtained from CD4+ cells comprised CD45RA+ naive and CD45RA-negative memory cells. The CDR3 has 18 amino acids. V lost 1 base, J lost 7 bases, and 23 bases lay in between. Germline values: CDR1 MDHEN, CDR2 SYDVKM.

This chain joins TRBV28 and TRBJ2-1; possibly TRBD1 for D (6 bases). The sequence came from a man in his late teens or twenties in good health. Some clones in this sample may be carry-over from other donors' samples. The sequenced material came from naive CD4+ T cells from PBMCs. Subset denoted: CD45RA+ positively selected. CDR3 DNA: TGTGCCAGCAGTTTATCCTGGCCGAGTGGCAGGGGAAGGAATGAGCAGTTCTTC. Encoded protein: CASSLSWPSGRGRNEQFF.